One sample yielded the 10 T cell receptor beta chains listed below, sequenced in a study of identical twins. TCRdb passed the 5' RACE reads through MiXCR, listing each CDR3 protein once. The sample carries roughly 500,000 distinct CDR3 sequences, around 20% recorded once. These records were also assigned to another study, of T cells expressing NK-cell markers.

Sequencing was performed on CD4+ T cells sorted from blood. These receptors all come from a woman between 18 and 29 years old in good health.

This rearrangement joins TRBV20-1 to TRBJ2-6; 12 bases map to TRBD2. V lost 6 bases, J lost 3 bases, and 6 bases stayed unmatched. The germline V gene encodes CDR1 DFQATT and CDR2 SNEGSKA (reference sequence). The CDR3 spans 16 residues. CDR3 in amino acids: CSAATSGSIGANVLTF. In DNA, the CDR3 is TGCAGTGCCGCGACTAGCGGGAGTATTGGGGCCAACGTCCTGACTTTC.

This clonotype was detected only a few times. The genes are TRBV7-3 and TRBJ1-2, with 9 bases matching TRBD1. V was pared by 4 bases and J by 4 bases, with 1 base of the junction left unmatched. Germline CDR1 and CDR2: SGHTA and FQGTGA. The CDR3 contains 13 residues. The CDR3 DNA sequence: TGTGCCAGCAGCTGGGGACAGGGCTATGGCTACACCTTC. It is translated as CASSWGQGYGYTF.

This chain links TRBV4-1 with TRBJ2-1, with D possibly TRBD1 on 5 matching bases. The V gene lost 5 bases and the J gene lost 5 bases, with 13 bases spanning the gap. Germline lookup yields CDR1 MGHRA and CDR2 YSYEKL. The CDR3 has 14 residues. The CDR3 is CASSFQGGHNEQFF. The DNA for the CDR3 is TGCGCCAGCAGCTTCCAGGGTGGCCACAATGAGCAGTTCTTC.

This clonotype turned up a few times. The chain has TRBV20-1 and TRBJ2-7, with no clear D. Germline V gives CDR1 DFQATT, CDR2 SNEGSKA (reference sequence). The ends were cut back, 3 bases at V and 3 bases at J, with 15 bases in the middle. This CDR3 is 14 amino acids long. In DNA, the CDR3 is TGCAGTGCTAGTCGGCAGATTAAAAACTACGAGCAGTACTTC. Protein: CSASRQIKNYEQYF.

The V gene is TRBV20-1, the J gene TRBJ2-1, with TRBD2 identical over 7 bases. V was clipped by 3 bases and J by 3 bases; unmatched bases: 8. CDR3 length: 15 amino acids. CDR1 DFQATT and CDR2 SNEGSKA come from the germline V gene (reference sequence). CDR3 nucleotide sequence: TGCAGTGCTAGCGGCTCGGCTAGCGGCTACAATGAGCAGTTCTTC. Amino acids: CSASGSASGYNEQFF.

The gene calls are TRBV5-1 and TRBJ2-3; tentative D call: TRBD2 (6 bases). The germline V and J ends were trimmed by 3 bases and 0 bases, with 20 bases remaining between them. CDR1 is SGHRS and CDR2 is YFSETQ in the germline V gene. There are 18 residues in the CDR3. CDR3 sequence reads: CASSSSTPGLKSTDTQYF. The CDR3 DNA reads as TGCGCCAGCAGCTCAAGCACACCGGGACTTAAGAGCACAGATACGCAGTATTTT.

This clonotype was seen a few times. The gene calls are TRBV12-3 or TRBV12-4 and TRBJ2-4; D gene unclear. The CDR3 is 16 amino acids. V gave up 1 base and J gave up 1 base, with 11 bases separating them. The CDR3 DNA sequence: TGTGCCAGCAGTTTAGAACGAGGCGTGGCCAAAAACATTCAGTACTTC. It codes for CASSLERGVAKNIQYF.

This clonotype was found many times. The V gene is TRBV5-1, the J gene TRBJ2-7, with 8 bases that match TRBD1. With V trimmed by 4 bases and J by 2 bases, 5 bases remained unmatched. This CDR3 has 14 amino acids. Germline CDR1 is SGHRS and CDR2 is YFSETQ. CDR3 protein: CASSPQGVAYEQYF. The CDR3 DNA reads TGCGCCAGCAGCCCACAGGGGGTGGCCTACGAGCAGTACTTC.

This chain joins TRBV7-9 and TRBJ1-3; D is uncertain. Germline CDR1 is SEHNR and CDR2 is FQNEAQ (reference sequence). The ends were cut back, 5 bases at V and 0 bases at J, with 11 bases in the middle. CDR3 length: 15 residues. The CDR3 here is CASSPTGLSGNTIYF. DNA for the CDR3: TGTGCCAGCAGCCCGACCGGGCTCTCTGGAAACACCATATATTTT. Looking up the rest from reference TRBV7-9 and TRBJ1-3 gives the full variable domain: DTGVSQNPRHKITKRGQNVTFRCDPISEHNRLYWYRQTLGQGPEFLTYFQNEAQLEKSRLLSDRFSAERPKGSFSTLEIQRTEQGDSAMYLCASSPTGLSGNTIYFGEGSWLTVV.

The CDR3 is CSVEDRLAQNTGELFF. CDR3 nucleotides: TGCAGCGTTGAAGATCGACTAGCGCAGAACACCGGGGAGCTGTTTTTT. J is TRBJ2-2 and V is TRBV29-1, with TRBD2 matching 8 bases. Looked up from germline, CDR1 is SQVTM and CDR2 is ANQGSEA. With 0 bases clipped from V and 1 base from J, the junction kept 4 bases outside the gene matches. The CDR3 covers 16 residues.